A selection of T cell receptor beta chains follows, all from one sample in a study of shared clonotypes between healthy human individuals. Sequencing was performed with immunoSEQ multiplex PCR; in TCRdb, only in-frame clones are kept and a portion is missing. The profile covers around 2.3 million clones, with approximately 94% appearing a single time and approximately 0.13% taken by the ten largest. The sample consisted of naive CD4+ T cells sorted from blood. These receptors were collected from a man between 18 and 29 years old in good health. Both conserved end residues are part of each CDR3. Fields, in order: D gene, V gene, clone size, J gene, CDR3 protein, CDR3 DNA. D genes are given only for firm matches. Size is omitted from some rows. Given values are once, few, many or a class for expanded clones.

D gene: .
V gene: TRBV5-1
clone size: .
J gene: TRBJ1-3
CDR3 protein: CASSLTYLRSGNTIYF
CDR3 DNA: TGCGCCAGCAGCTTGACATACTTACGCTCTGGAAACACCATATATTTT

D gene: TRBD1
V gene: TRBV28
clone size: .
J gene: TRBJ1-6
CDR3 protein: CASSYRDRDNSPLHF
CDR3 DNA: TGTGCCAGCAGTTACCGGGACAGAGATAATTCACCCCTCCACTTT

D gene: TRBD1
V gene: TRBV2
clone size: .
J gene: TRBJ1-2
CDR3 protein: CASSVSRDRVRGYTF
CDR3 DNA: TGTGCCAGCAGTGTATCCAGGGACAGGGTGCGTGGCTACACCTTC

D gene: TRBD1
V gene: TRBV6-5
clone size: .
J gene: TRBJ1-5
CDR3 protein: CASSLTGGNQPQHF
CDR3 DNA: TGTGCCAGCAGTTTAACAGGGGGCAATCAGCCCCAGCATTTT

D gene: TRBD2
V gene: TRBV11-3
clone size: .
J gene: TRBJ2-2
CDR3 protein: CASSPRGVAANTGELFF
CDR3 DNA: TGTGCCAGCAGCCCCCGGGGGGTTGCGGCGAACACCGGGGAGCTGTTTTTT

D gene: .
V gene: TRBV5-1
clone size: .
J gene: TRBJ1-1
CDR3 protein: CASSLRQGGMNTEAFF
CDR3 DNA: TGCGCCAGCAGCTTAAGGCAGGGAGGAATGAACACTGAAGCTTTCTTT

D gene: .
V gene: TRBV18
clone size: .
J gene: TRBJ2-6
CDR3 protein: CASSPWGPGANVLTF
CDR3 DNA: TGTGCCAGCTCACCATGGGGTCCTGGGGCCAACGTCCTGACTTTC

D gene: .
V gene: TRBV10-2
clone size: .
J gene: TRBJ2-1
CDR3 protein: CASSAGGQQFF
CDR3 DNA: TGCGCCAGCAGTGCCGGGGGCCAGCAGTTCTTC

D gene: TRBD1
V gene: TRBV5-1
clone size: .
J gene: TRBJ1-2
CDR3 protein: CASSSMGQGALGGYTF
CDR3 DNA: TGCGCCAGCAGCTCGATGGGACAGGGGGCGCTCGGTGGCTACACCTTC

D gene: .
V gene: TRBV27
clone size: .
J gene: TRBJ2-3
CDR3 protein: CASTLRDTQYF
CDR3 DNA: TGTGCCAGCACCTTGCGGGATACGCAGTATTTT

D gene: TRBD1
V gene: TRBV19
clone size: .
J gene: TRBJ1-2
CDR3 protein: CASSIGQGMGYTF
CDR3 DNA: TGTGCCAGTAGTATTGGACAGGGAATGGGCTACACCTTC

D gene: .
V gene: TRBV19
clone size: .
J gene: TRBJ1-5
CDR3 protein: CASSSPLRRGRSNQPQHF
CDR3 DNA: TGTGCCAGTAGTTCCCCCCTGCGGAGGGGGAGGAGCAATCAGCCCCAGCATTTT

D gene: .
V gene: TRBV7-3
clone size: .
J gene: TRBJ2-7
CDR3 protein: CASSPSAGGYEQYF
CDR3 DNA: TGTGCCAGCAGCCCCTCCGCAGGGGGGTACGAGCAGTACTTC

D gene: .
V gene: TRBV4-1
clone size: .
J gene: TRBJ2-7
CDR3 protein: CASSQDRAISYEQYF
CDR3 DNA: TGCGCCAGCAGCCAAGATCGGGCTATCTCCTACGAGCAGTACTTC

D gene: .
V gene: TRBV27
clone size: once
J gene: TRBJ2-7
CDR3 protein: CASSLKSGLPMEQYF
CDR3 DNA: TGTGCCAGCAGTTTAAAGTCCGGATTACCGATGGAGCAGTACTTC

D gene: .
V gene: TRBV5-1
clone size: .
J gene: TRBJ2-3
CDR3 protein: CASSLTGTSTDTQYF
CDR3 DNA: TGCGCCAGCAGCTTGACCGGGACTAGCACAGATACGCAGTATTTT

D gene: TRBD2
V gene: TRBV5-4
clone size: .
J gene: TRBJ2-2
CDR3 protein: CASRGSGRGDTGELFF
CDR3 DNA: TGTGCCAGCCGCGGTAGCGGGAGGGGGGACACCGGGGAGCTGTTTTTT

D gene: .
V gene: TRBV27
clone size: once
J gene: TRBJ2-1
CDR3 protein: CASSLNPLIRVNEQFF
CDR3 DNA: TGTGCCAGCAGTCTCAATCCACTAATAAGGGTCAATGAGCAGTTCTTC

D gene: .
V gene: TRBV30
clone size: once
J gene: TRBJ1-6
CDR3 protein: CAWSVTAGNSPLHF
CDR3 DNA: TGTGCCTGGAGTGTAACGGCCGGGAATTCACCCCTCCACTTT

D gene: TRBD1
V gene: TRBV7-2
clone size: .
J gene: TRBJ2-7
CDR3 protein: CASRKGQGFPYEQYF
CDR3 DNA: TGTGCCAGCAGGAAGGGACAGGGTTTTCCCTACGAGCAGTACTTC

D gene: .
V gene: TRBV28
clone size: .
J gene: TRBJ2-7
CDR3 protein: CASSLDEQYF
CDR3 DNA: TGTGCCAGCAGTCTGGATGAGCAGTACTTC

D gene: TRBD2
V gene: TRBV5-1
clone size: once
J gene: TRBJ2-3
CDR3 protein: CASSSGLAGGRTDTQYF
CDR3 DNA: TGCGCCAGCAGCTCCGGACTAGCGGGGGGGCGCACAGATACGCAGTATTTT

D gene: TRBD2
V gene: TRBV6-5
clone size: once
J gene: TRBJ2-3
CDR3 protein: CASSSGGGRADTQYF
CDR3 DNA: TGTGCCAGCAGTTCCGGGGGGGGCCGGGCAGATACGCAGTATTTT

D gene: .
V gene: TRBV29-1
clone size: .
J gene: TRBJ2-2
CDR3 protein: CSVAGQSNTGELFF
CDR3 DNA: TGCAGCGTGGCGGGACAGTCGAACACCGGGGAGCTGTTTTTT

D gene: .
V gene: TRBV30
clone size: .
J gene: TRBJ1-6
CDR3 protein: CAWSVGSSYNSPLHF
CDR3 DNA: TGTGCCTGGAGTGTAGGTAGCTCCTATAATTCACCCCTCCACTTT

D gene: TRBD1
V gene: TRBV6-1
clone size: .
J gene: TRBJ1-2
CDR3 protein: CASSVHGGGQGLNYGYTF
CDR3 DNA: TGTGCCAGCAGTGTACATGGTGGGGGACAGGGGCTTAACTATGGCTACACCTTC

D gene: .
V gene: TRBV7-9
clone size: .
J gene: TRBJ2-2
CDR3 protein: CASSLWGPGTGELFF
CDR3 DNA: TGTGCCAGCAGCTTATGGGGGCCTGGAACCGGGGAGCTGTTTTTT

D gene: .
V gene: TRBV27
clone size: .
J gene: TRBJ2-4
CDR3 protein: CASTKGQGEGIQYF
CDR3 DNA: TGTGCCAGCACCAAGGGGCAGGGCGAAGGCATTCAGTACTTC

D gene: TRBD1
V gene: TRBV18
clone size: .
J gene: TRBJ2-7
CDR3 protein: CASSPVGWGTGPREQYF
CDR3 DNA: TGTGCCAGCTCACCGGTGGGATGGGGGACAGGGCCCCGAGAGCAGTACTTC

D gene: .
V gene: TRBV7-9
clone size: .
J gene: TRBJ2-3
CDR3 protein: CASSFKLSPGRTDTQYF
CDR3 DNA: TGTGCCAGCAGCTTTAAGCTCTCTCCGGGGCGGACAGATACGCAGTATTTT

D gene: .
V gene: TRBV7-3
clone size: .
J gene: TRBJ2-1
CDR3 protein: CASSPAGFYNEQFF
CDR3 DNA: TGTGCCAGCAGCCCAGCAGGGTTTTACAATGAGCAGTTCTTC

D gene: .
V gene: TRBV5-4
clone size: .
J gene: TRBJ2-2
CDR3 protein: CASRDREGTGELFF
CDR3 DNA: TGTGCCAGCAGGGACAGGGAGGGTACCGGGGAGCTGTTTTTT

D gene: TRBD2
V gene: TRBV4-3
clone size: .
J gene: TRBJ2-1
CDR3 protein: CASSQILAGIEGEQFF
CDR3 DNA: TGCGCCAGCAGCCAGATACTAGCGGGAATCGAGGGTGAGCAGTTCTTC

D gene: .
V gene: TRBV6-1
clone size: .
J gene: TRBJ2-2
CDR3 protein: CASTEGSGELFF
CDR3 DNA: TGTGCCAGCACGGAGGGCTCCGGGGAGCTGTTTTTT

D gene: .
V gene: TRBV27
clone size: .
J gene: TRBJ2-2
CDR3 protein: CASSLEDRNTGELFF
CDR3 DNA: TGTGCCAGCAGTTTAGAAGACAGAAACACCGGGGAGCTGTTTTTT

D gene: TRBD1
V gene: TRBV4-1
clone size: .
J gene: TRBJ2-3
CDR3 protein: CASSQVGAGGEDTQYF
CDR3 DNA: TGCGCCAGCAGCCAAGTAGGGGCAGGGGGAGAAGATACGCAGTATTTT

D gene: .
V gene: TRBV5-6
clone size: .
J gene: TRBJ1-1
CDR3 protein: CASSLYRPPGNTEAFF
CDR3 DNA: TGTGCCAGCAGCTTGTATCGGCCCCCGGGGAACACTGAAGCTTTCTTT

D gene: .
V gene: TRBV12-5
clone size: few
J gene: TRBJ1-5
CDR3 protein: CASGPGGNGQPQHF
CDR3 DNA: TGTGCTAGTGGGCCCGGGGGGAACGGGCAGCCCCAGCATTTT

D gene: TRBD2
V gene: TRBV6-6
clone size: .
J gene: TRBJ2-7
CDR3 protein: CATRTSGAYEQYF
CDR3 DNA: TGTGCCACCCGGACTAGCGGGGCCTACGAGCAGTACTTC

D gene: TRBD1
V gene: TRBV19
clone size: once
J gene: TRBJ2-2
CDR3 protein: CASSHGQGASGTGELFF
CDR3 DNA: TGTGCCAGTAGTCATGGACAGGGGGCGTCGGGCACCGGGGAGCTGTTTTTT

D gene: TRBD2
V gene: TRBV29-1
clone size: .
J gene: TRBJ2-1
CDR3 protein: CSVDKTLGGVSYNEQFF
CDR3 DNA: TGCAGCGTTGACAAAACTCTGGGAGGGGTCTCCTACAATGAGCAGTTCTTC

D gene: .
V gene: TRBV5-4
clone size: .
J gene: TRBJ2-3
CDR3 protein: CAFSRGRTDTQYF
CDR3 DNA: TGTGCCTTTTCACGGGGCCGCACAGATACGCAGTATTTT

D gene: .
V gene: TRBV11-2
clone size: once
J gene: TRBJ1-3
CDR3 protein: CASSLLSRISGNTIYF
CDR3 DNA: TGTGCCAGCAGCTTACTCTCACGGATCTCTGGAAACACCATATATTTT

D gene: .
V gene: TRBV19
clone size: .
J gene: TRBJ1-5
CDR3 protein: CASSIGSGGNQPQHF
CDR3 DNA: TGTGCCAGTAGTATCGGGTCAGGGGGCAATCAGCCCCAGCATTTT

D gene: TRBD1
V gene: TRBV12-5
clone size: once
J gene: TRBJ1-4
CDR3 protein: CASGWDSPNEKLFF
CDR3 DNA: TGTGCTAGTGGGTGGGACAGTCCTAATGAAAAACTGTTTTTT

D gene: TRBD2
V gene: TRBV12-5
clone size: .
J gene: TRBJ2-1
CDR3 protein: CASASIAGAEQFF
CDR3 DNA: TGTGCTAGTGCCTCAATAGCGGGAGCTGAGCAGTTCTTC

D gene: .
V gene: TRBV27
clone size: .
J gene: TRBJ2-3
CDR3 protein: CASREGPTDTQYF
CDR3 DNA: TGTGCCAGCAGGGAGGGCCCCACAGATACGCAGTATTTT

D gene: .
V gene: TRBV30
clone size: .
J gene: TRBJ2-5
CDR3 protein: CAWDTGKGTQYF
CDR3 DNA: TGTGCCTGGGATACTGGGAAAGGGACCCAGTACTTC

D gene: .
V gene: TRBV10-3
clone size: .
J gene: TRBJ1-5
CDR3 protein: CAISEQGDQPQHF
CDR3 DNA: TGTGCCATCAGTGAGCAGGGAGATCAGCCCCAGCATTTT

D gene: .
V gene: TRBV7-2
clone size: .
J gene: TRBJ1-1
CDR3 protein: CASSLDSLTGNTEAFF
CDR3 DNA: TGTGCCAGCAGCTTAGACTCTCTTACAGGGAACACTGAAGCTTTCTTT

D gene: .
V gene: TRBV4-3
clone size: once
J gene: TRBJ2-7
CDR3 protein: CASSQTWGATYEQYF
CDR3 DNA: TGCGCCAGCAGCCAAACGTGGGGGGCAACCTACGAGCAGTACTTC

D gene: .
V gene: TRBV2
clone size: .
J gene: TRBJ1-1
CDR3 protein: CASSTIGNTEAFF
CDR3 DNA: TGTGCCAGCAGTACCATTGGAAACACTGAAGCTTTCTTT